This TCR beta chain emerged from a study of blood T cell repertoires in COVID-19. The V and J ends lost 5 bases and 4 bases, in that order; junction bases with no gene match: 6. The CDR3 contains 15 residues. Germline CDR1 and CDR2: LNHDA and SQIVND (reference sequence). The method was immunoSEQ multiplex PCR; TCRdb's version includes in-frame clones alone and lacks a portion of them. The data show fewer than 250,000 clones, about 83% seen once. This clone was detected only a few times. The receptor was derived from a man aged 50-59 years with active or convalescent COVID-19. The gene calls are TRBV19 and TRBJ1-5; the match to TRBD1 covers 9 bases. The sequencing input was peripheral blood. Written as DNA, the CDR3 is TGTGCCAGTAGTCAACTGGACAGGGGAAATCAGCCCCAGCATTTT. Its translation is CASSQLDRGNQPQHF.